This is a list of T cell receptor beta chains from one sample in a study of blood T cell repertoires in COVID-19. Using immunoSEQ multiplex PCR, the repertoire was profiled, and TCRdb retains in-frame clones only, with some absent. The sample has 150,000 or so clones, around 90% seen once; the top ten hold 18%. The sample consisted of peripheral blood. These receptors came from a man in his fifties or sixties with active or convalescent COVID-19. The CDR3 runs from the conserved cysteine through the conserved F or W. The D gene is left open where the match is weak. Size values are once, few and many counts, or a class for expanded clones, and some rows have none.

D: NA
length: 15
size: NA
V: TRBV4-1
J: TRBJ1-2
CDR3: CASSQGTVGNYGYTF
DNA: TGCGCCAGCAGCCAAGGGACAGTGGGTAACTATGGCTACACCTTC

D: TRBD1
length: 15
size: NA
V: TRBV19
J: TRBJ2-7
CDR3: CASSRAGTGGGEQYF
DNA: TGTGCCAGTAGTAGAGCCGGGACAGGGGGCGGAGAGCAGTACTTC

D: TRBD1
length: 14
size: NA
V: TRBV10-3
J: TRBJ2-7
CDR3: CAISEQSTGYEQYF
DNA: TGTGCCATCAGTGAACAATCGACAGGGTACGAGCAGTACTTC

D: NA
length: 13
size: once
V: TRBV7-2
J: TRBJ2-5
CDR3: CASSRTAQETQYF
DNA: TGTGCCAGCAGCCGGACAGCCCAAGAGACCCAGTACTTC

D: TRBD1
length: 18
size: NA
V: TRBV11-2
J: TRBJ2-6
CDR3: CASSLDGTGSSGANVLTF
DNA: TGTGCCAGCAGCTTAGACGGGACAGGGTCCTCGGGGGCCAACGTCCTGACTTTC

D: NA
length: 17
size: NA
V: TRBV3-1/TRBV3-2
J: TRBJ2-2
CDR3: CASSQELPDRNTGELFF
DNA: TGTGCCAGCAGCCAAGAGCTCCCAGACAGGAACACCGGGGAGCTGTTTTTT

D: NA
length: 13
size: NA
V: TRBV18
J: TRBJ1-1
CDR3: CASSEQGATEAFF
DNA: TGTGCCAGCTCAGAACAGGGAGCCACTGAAGCTTTCTTT

D: TRBD1
length: 15
size: NA
V: TRBV5-1
J: TRBJ1-1
CDR3: CASSLANPGGTEAFF
DNA: TGCGCCAGCAGCTTAGCTAATCCAGGGGGAACTGAAGCTTTCTTT

D: NA
length: 14
size: NA
V: TRBV29-1
J: TRBJ1-4
CDR3: CSVAPGRQGEKLFF
DNA: TGCAGCGTTGCCCCAGGGAGGCAGGGTGAAAAACTGTTTTTT

D: TRBD1
length: 16
size: once
V: TRBV6-5
J: TRBJ1-5
CDR3: CASSYPGTASNQPQHF
DNA: TGTGCCAGCAGTTATCCCGGGACAGCGAGCAATCAGCCCCAGCATTTT

D: TRBD1
length: 13
size: NA
V: TRBV19
J: TRBJ1-5
CDR3: CASKSGTDQPQHF
DNA: TGTGCCAGTAAATCAGGGACAGATCAGCCCCAGCATTTT

D: NA
length: 14
size: NA
V: TRBV3-1/TRBV3-2
J: TRBJ1-1
CDR3: CASSLEAGQGEAFF
DNA: TGTGCCAGCAGCCTAGAAGCTGGCCAGGGTGAAGCTTTCTTT

D: NA
length: 13
size: NA
V: TRBV5-1
J: TRBJ2-7
CDR3: CASTKDRTYEQYF
DNA: TGCGCCAGTACCAAGGACAGAACCTACGAGCAGTACTTC

D: NA
length: 15
size: NA
V: TRBV24-1
J: TRBJ2-2
CDR3: CATSDLPPPAGELFF
DNA: TGTGCCACCAGTGATTTGCCTCCCCCGGCCGGGGAGCTGTTTTTT

D: NA
length: 13
size: NA
V: TRBV12-5
J: TRBJ1-5
CDR3: CASAPLSNQPQHF
DNA: TGTGCTAGTGCCCCTTTAAGCAATCAGCCCCAGCATTTT

D: TRBD1
length: 14
size: NA
V: TRBV20-1
J: TRBJ1-5
CDR3: CSASAGTGDQPQHF
DNA: TGCAGTGCTAGTGCCGGGACAGGGGATCAGCCCCAGCATTTT

D: NA
length: 14
size: NA
V: TRBV6-6
J: TRBJ2-3
CDR3: CASRPGLKHDTQYF
DNA: TGTGCCAGCAGGCCTGGACTCAAACATGATACGCAGTATTTT

D: TRBD1
length: 14
size: NA
V: TRBV19
J: TRBJ2-7
CDR3: CASSRQGLSYEQYF
DNA: TGTGCCAGTAGCCGACAGGGGTTATCCTACGAGCAGTACTTC

D: NA
length: 13
size: NA
V: TRBV6-5
J: TRBJ1-1
CDR3: CASSRLGGTEAFF
DNA: TGTGCCAGCAGCCGGTTGGGGGGGACTGAAGCTTTCTTT

D: TRBD1
length: 16
size: NA
V: TRBV10-1
J: TRBJ2-2
CDR3: CASSEPGQGARGELFF
DNA: TGCGCCAGCAGTGAGCCGGGACAGGGGGCAAGAGGGGAGCTGTTTTTT

D: NA
length: 18
size: once
V: TRBV19
J: TRBJ2-1
CDR3: CASKGTRWKTSSYNEQFF
DNA: TGTGCCAGTAAAGGGACAAGGTGGAAAACCAGCTCCTACAATGAGCAGTTCTTC

D: NA
length: 15
size: NA
V: TRBV6-5
J: TRBJ2-5
CDR3: CASSYSRQPPLAQYF
DNA: TGTGCCAGCAGTTACTCGAGACAGCCCCCGCTGGCCCAGTACTTC

D: TRBD1
length: 13
size: NA
V: TRBV11-2
J: TRBJ1-6
CDR3: CASSPDRVSPLHF
DNA: TGTGCCAGCAGCCCGGACAGGGTTTCACCCCTCCACTTT

D: TRBD1
length: 15
size: NA
V: TRBV7-9
J: TRBJ1-4
CDR3: CASSLPEGAQEKLFF
DNA: TGTGCCAGCAGCCTACCGGAGGGGGCCCAAGAAAAACTGTTTTTT

D: NA
length: 12
size: NA
V: TRBV18
J: TRBJ2-1
CDR3: CASSQQGYEQFF
DNA: TGTGCCAGCTCGCAACAGGGCTATGAGCAGTTCTTC

D: TRBD2
length: 17
size: NA
V: TRBV5-6
J: TRBJ2-5
CDR3: CATHTPGTSGGLETQYF
DNA: TGTGCCACCCACACCCCTGGGACTAGCGGGGGCCTGGAGACCCAGTACTTC

D: TRBD1
length: 12
size: few
V: TRBV6-4
J: TRBJ1-2
CDR3: CASSRQGGGYTF
DNA: TGTGCCAGCAGTCGACAGGGAGGTGGCTACACCTTC

D: TRBD1
length: 15
size: NA
V: TRBV10-3
J: TRBJ2-7
CDR3: CAISVQGAITYEQYF
DNA: TGTGCCATCAGTGTCCAGGGGGCTATAACCTACGAGCAGTACTTC

D: NA
length: 14
size: NA
V: TRBV5-4
J: TRBJ1-2
CDR3: CASSLGGTPRGYTF
DNA: TGTGCCAGCAGCTTGGGGGGGACTCCCCGGGGCTACACCTTC

D: TRBD2
length: 14
size: NA
V: TRBV5-1
J: TRBJ2-7
CDR3: CASSFGGGFYEQYF
DNA: TGCGCCAGCAGCTTTGGCGGGGGTTTCTACGAGCAGTACTTC

D: NA
length: 15
size: NA
V: TRBV28
J: TRBJ2-6
CDR3: CASSTPGSGANVLTF
DNA: TGTGCCAGCAGTACACCCGGGTCTGGGGCCAACGTCCTGACTTTC

D: TRBD2
length: 14
size: NA
V: TRBV7-9
J: TRBJ2-3
CDR3: CALARVAGDYTQYF
DNA: TGTGCCCTAGCGAGGGTAGCGGGAGATTATACGCAGTATTTT

D: TRBD2
length: 18
size: NA
V: TRBV29-1
J: TRBJ2-7
CDR3: CSVSGGRRTSGTAYEQYF
DNA: TGCAGCGTCTCCGGGGGACGCCGGACTAGCGGGACCGCCTACGAGCAGTACTTC

D: TRBD2
length: 13
size: NA
V: TRBV25-1
J: TRBJ2-7
CDR3: CASRLAGGYEQYF
DNA: TGTGCCAGCAGACTAGCGGGGGGATACGAGCAGTACTTC

D: TRBD1
length: 14
size: NA
V: TRBV29-1
J: TRBJ1-6
CDR3: CSVTGAEVNSPLHF
DNA: TGCAGCGTAACAGGGGCCGAGGTTAATTCACCCCTCCACTTT

D: TRBD1
length: 14
size: once
V: TRBV25-1
J: TRBJ1-6
CDR3: CASSARTGNSPLHF
DNA: TGTGCCAGCAGTGCCCGGACAGGGAATTCACCCCTCCACTTT

D: NA
length: 13
size: NA
V: TRBV27
J: TRBJ1-1
CDR3: CATSMYRDTEAFF
DNA: TGTGCCACCTCGATGTACAGGGACACTGAAGCTTTCTTT

D: NA
length: 16
size: NA
V: TRBV9
J: TRBJ1-4
CDR3: CASSVEQGLTNEKLFF
DNA: TGTGCCAGCAGCGTAGAACAGGGCCTAACTAATGAAAAACTGTTTTTT

D: TRBD1
length: 13
size: NA
V: TRBV12-3/TRBV12-4
J: TRBJ2-1
CDR3: CASSSADRGGRFF
DNA: TGTGCCAGCAGTTCCGCCGACAGGGGCGGGCGGTTCTTC

D: NA
length: 13
size: NA
V: TRBV7-2
J: TRBJ1-6
CDR3: CASAPSGISPLHF
DNA: TGTGCCAGCGCGCCCTCGGGAATTTCACCCCTCCACTTT